This T cell receptor (beta chain) was profiled in a study of blood T cell repertoires in COVID-19. At the level of the study: COVID-19 samples collected from the United States, Italy and Spain covered acute and convalescent phases.

Germline V gene sequence: CDR1 MNHEY, CDR2 SMNVEV (reference sequence). This CDR3 spans 14 amino acids. V was pared by 5 bases and J by 8 bases, with 6 bases of the junction left unmatched. Ages ranged from about 18 to 89 years, with residence in 24 US areas. Donors in Cohort 3 who had recovered were those with two negative PCRs, healthcare professional clearance, or resolution of their symptoms. In the authors' methods: Reference gene primer amplification in the assay estimated nucleated cell counts. The method was immunoSEQ multiplex PCR; TCRdb's version includes in-frame clones alone and lacks a portion of them. V, J and clone size reflect that table, while D and trimming were determined from the DNA. The sample shows approximately 230,000 clones, 75% to 90% of them seen only once.

Sequencing used PBMCs or T cells enriched from blood (not recorded which). The receptor was isolated from a woman in her twenties or thirties who had recovered from COVID-19. V is TRBV27 and J is TRBJ2-1; TRBD1 matches at 10 bases. CDR3 sequence reads: CASSPGQGFDEQFF. The CDR3 bases are TGTGCCAGCAGTCCGGGACAGGGGTTCGATGAGCAGTTCTTC.